The 9 T cell receptor beta chains presented below share a single source sample, sequenced in a study of beta chain features in type 1 diabetes. Findings and caveats of the study: TCRB CDR3s were moderately but significantly shorter in Type 1 diabetes patients in all four CD4+ subsets.

Reverse transcription of all isolated RNA meant that expressed TCRB transcripts were sequenced. Libraries were prepared by immunoSEQ multiplex PCR; TCRdb keeps only in-frame clonotypes and omits some of them. The table has fewer than 400,000 clones, over 7% seen once. The antigens for these receptors are not known. Sequencing input: central memory CD4+ T cells from blood. All receptors derive from a man under 40 with type 1 diabetes.

This clone was detected a few times. The rearrangement uses TRBV2 and TRBJ1-5; maybe TRBD1 (5 bases). CDR1 is SNHLY, CDR2 FYNNEI, per germline. Trimming removed 3 bases at V and 2 bases at J, with 14 bases between. The CDR3 totals 16 residues. The CDR3 protein is CASSEGLREGNQPQHF. The CDR3 coding sequence is TGTGCCAGCAGTGAGGGGCTCCGGGAGGGCAATCAGCCCCAGCATTTT.

This clone was counted a few times. The J gene is TRBJ2-3, the V gene TRBV7-2, with 8 positions matching TRBD2. The CDR3 totals 15 residues. The junction had 4 bases not matched to a gene; V was cut back by 3 bases and J by 2 bases. Germline V gene data show CDR1 as SGHTA and CDR2 as FQGNSA. The CDR3, as DNA: TGTGCCAGCAGCTTGCAGCGGGGGCACACAGATACGCAGTATTTT. This sequence encodes CASSLQRGHTDTQYF.

On this clone: This may come from a read error, since a much larger clone is one base off. The chain recombines TRBV5-5 with TRBJ1-1; the D gene is possibly TRBD1 (6 bases). Deletions cut 5 bases from V and 1 base from J, with 6 bases between. Germline CDR1 reads SGHKS; CDR2 reads YYEKEE (reference sequence). The CDR3 has 12 residues. CDR3 in amino acids: CASRTGNTEAFF. In DNA form, the CDR3 reads TGTGCCAGCAGGACAGGGAACACTGAAGCTTTCTTT.

The J gene is TRBJ2-1, the V gene TRBV6-5, with TRBD1 matching 8 bases. The CDR3 has 15 amino acids. V dropped 7 bases and J dropped 5; count of bases not matched to a gene: 10. The V gene's germline CDR1 is MNHEY and CDR2 SVGAGI. For the CDR3, the DNA is TGTGCCAGCACCTCCCTACCGACAGGGGACAATGAGCAGTTCTTC. Its protein product is CASTSLPTGDNEQFF.

The DNA for the CDR3 is TGTGCCAGCAGCTTGATAGCGGGGGGCCTACGTTCCTACAATGAGCAGTTCTTC. It encodes CASSLIAGGLRSYNEQFF. The gene calls are TRBV5-6 and TRBJ2-1; 10 bases line up with TRBD2. Germline V gene lookup returns CDR1 SGHDT and CDR2 YYEEEE. The CDR3 has 18 residues. V was clipped by 1 base and J by 1 base; unmatched bases: 8. The full variable domain, in which reference TRBV5-6 and TRBJ2-1 provide the parts outside the CDR3, is DAGVTQSPTHLIKTRGQQVTLRCSPKSGHDTVSWYQQALGQGPQFIFQYYEEEERQRGNFPDRFSGHQFPNYSSELNVNALLLGDSALYLCASSLIAGGLRSYNEQFFGPGTRLTVL.

This clone occurred a few times. V gene TRBV27 combines with J gene TRBJ1-2; the match to TRBD1 covers 8 bases. The trim removed 3 bases at V and 12 bases at J, leaving 9 bases unmatched. The length of the CDR3 is 13 residues. Germline V gene lookup returns CDR1 MNHEY and CDR2 SMNVEV (reference sequence). The CDR3 loop is CASSFQRTGWHTF. Written as DNA, the CDR3 is TGTGCCAGCAGTTTCCAAAGGACAGGGTGGCACACCTTC.

The sample holds a few counts of this clone. The chain links TRBV6-1 to TRBJ1-3; the match to TRBD1 covers 8 bases. Germline CDR1 is MNHNS and CDR2 is SASEGT. V lost 1 base, J lost 5 bases, and 7 bases stayed unmatched. The CDR3 runs to 16 residues. The CDR3: CASSEVPRQGRNTIYF. DNA of the CDR3: TGTGCCAGCAGTGAAGTTCCGAGACAGGGGAGAAACACCATATATTTT.

V gene TRBV5-1 combines with J gene TRBJ2-1, with 8 bases aligning to TRBD1. V trimming: 4 bases; J trimming: 8 bases; junction bases outside the gene matches: 8. Germline V gene sequence: CDR1 SGHRS, CDR2 YFSETQ. CDR3 length equals 14 residues. CDR3 protein: CASSLGQGLDEQFF. The CDR3 DNA follows: TGCGCCAGCAGCCTTGGACAGGGTCTAGATGAGCAGTTCTTC.

The rearrangement uses TRBV2 and TRBJ2-3; no reliable D call. With 6 bases removed from V and 0 bases from J, the gap between germline ends came to 13 bases. CDR1 is SNHLY, CDR2 FYNNEI, per germline. The CDR3 totals 15 residues. The CDR3 spells CASRFTRASTDTQYF. In DNA, the CDR3 is TGTGCCAGCAGGTTCACTCGTGCTAGCACAGATACGCAGTATTTT.